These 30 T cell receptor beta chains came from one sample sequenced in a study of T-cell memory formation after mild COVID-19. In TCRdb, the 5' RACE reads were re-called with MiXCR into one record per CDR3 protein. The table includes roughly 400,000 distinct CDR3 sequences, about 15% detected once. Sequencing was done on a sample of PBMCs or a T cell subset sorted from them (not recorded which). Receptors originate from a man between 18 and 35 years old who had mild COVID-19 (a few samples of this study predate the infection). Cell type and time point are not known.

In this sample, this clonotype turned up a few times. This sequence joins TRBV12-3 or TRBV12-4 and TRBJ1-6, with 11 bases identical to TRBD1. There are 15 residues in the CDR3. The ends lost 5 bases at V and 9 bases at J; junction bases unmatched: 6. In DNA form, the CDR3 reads TGTGCCAGCAGTACGGACAGGGGGCTAGGTTCACCCCTCCACTTT. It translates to CASSTDRGLGSPLHF.

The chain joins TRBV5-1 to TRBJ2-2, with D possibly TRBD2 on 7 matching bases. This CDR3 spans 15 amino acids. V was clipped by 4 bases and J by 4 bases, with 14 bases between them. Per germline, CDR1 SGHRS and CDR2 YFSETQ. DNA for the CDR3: TGCGCCAGCAGCGAACGGGGGGCAATCACCGGGGAGCTGTTTTTT. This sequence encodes CASSERGAITGELFF. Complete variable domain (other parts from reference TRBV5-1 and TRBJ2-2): KAGVTQTPRYLIKTRGQQVTLSCSPISGHRSVSWYQQTPGQGLQFLFEYFSETQRNKGNFPGRFSGRQFSNSRSEMNVSTLELGDSALYLCASSERGAITGELFFGEGSRLTVL.

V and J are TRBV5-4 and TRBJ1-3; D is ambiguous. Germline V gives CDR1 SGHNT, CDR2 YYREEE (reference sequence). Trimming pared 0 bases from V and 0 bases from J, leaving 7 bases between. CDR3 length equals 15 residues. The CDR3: CASSLVGSSGNTIYF. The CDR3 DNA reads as TGTGCCAGCAGCTTGGTGGGGAGCTCTGGAAACACCATATATTTT.

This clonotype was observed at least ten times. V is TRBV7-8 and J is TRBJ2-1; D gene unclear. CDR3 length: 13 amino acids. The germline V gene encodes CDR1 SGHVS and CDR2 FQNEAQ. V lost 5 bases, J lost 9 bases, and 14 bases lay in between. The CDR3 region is CASSPLMVGEQFF. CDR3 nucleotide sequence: TGTGCCAGCAGCCCCCTAATGGTGGGTGAGCAGTTCTTC.

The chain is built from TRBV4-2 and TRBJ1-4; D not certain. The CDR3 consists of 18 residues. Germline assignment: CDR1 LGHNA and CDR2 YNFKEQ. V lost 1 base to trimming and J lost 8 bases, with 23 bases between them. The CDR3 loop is CASSQVGSFWGEGEKLFF. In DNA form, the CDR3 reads TGTGCCAGCAGCCAAGTGGGGTCCTTTTGGGGAGAGGGCGAAAAACTGTTTTTT.

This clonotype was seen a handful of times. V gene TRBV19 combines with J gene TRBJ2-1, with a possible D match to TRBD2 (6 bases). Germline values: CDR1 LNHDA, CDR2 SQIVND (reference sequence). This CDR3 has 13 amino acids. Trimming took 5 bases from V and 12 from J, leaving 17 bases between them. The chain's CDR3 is CASSPRPRDSQFF. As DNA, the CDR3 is TGTGCCAGTAGTCCTCGGCCCAGGGACTCGCAGTTCTTC.

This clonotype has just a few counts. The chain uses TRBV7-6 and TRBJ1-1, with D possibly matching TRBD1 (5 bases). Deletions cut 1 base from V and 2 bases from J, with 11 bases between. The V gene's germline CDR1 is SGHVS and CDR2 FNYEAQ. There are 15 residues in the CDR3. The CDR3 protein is CASSLDGGKNTEAFF. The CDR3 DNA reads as TGTGCCAGCAGCTTAGACGGGGGAAAAAACACTGAAGCTTTCTTT.

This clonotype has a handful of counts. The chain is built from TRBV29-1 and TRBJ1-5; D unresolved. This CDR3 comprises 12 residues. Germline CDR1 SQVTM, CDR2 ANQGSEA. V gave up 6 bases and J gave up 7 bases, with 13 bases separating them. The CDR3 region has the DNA TGCAGCGTGGGAGAGGGTGGGCAGCCCCAGCATTTT. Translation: CSVGEGGQPQHF.

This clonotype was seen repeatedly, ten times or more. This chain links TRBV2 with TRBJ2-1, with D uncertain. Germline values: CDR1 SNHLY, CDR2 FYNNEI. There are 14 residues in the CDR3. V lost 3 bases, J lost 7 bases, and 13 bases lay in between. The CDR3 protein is CASSDLPGRNEQFF. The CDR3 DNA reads TGTGCCAGCAGTGATTTGCCTGGCCGTAATGAGCAGTTCTTC.

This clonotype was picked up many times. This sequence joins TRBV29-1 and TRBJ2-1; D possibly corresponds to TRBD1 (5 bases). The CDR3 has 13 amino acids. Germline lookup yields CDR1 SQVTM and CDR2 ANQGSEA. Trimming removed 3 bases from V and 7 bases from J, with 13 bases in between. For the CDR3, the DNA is TGCAGCGTTGACAGGGTATCTCGTAATGAGCAGTTCTTC. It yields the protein CSVDRVSRNEQFF.

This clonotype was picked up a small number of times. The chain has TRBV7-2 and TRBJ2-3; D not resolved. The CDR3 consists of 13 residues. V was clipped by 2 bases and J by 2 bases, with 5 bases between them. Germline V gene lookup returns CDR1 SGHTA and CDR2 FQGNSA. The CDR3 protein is CASSLRNTDTQYF. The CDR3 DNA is TGTGCCAGCAGCTTACGGAACACAGATACGCAGTATTTT.

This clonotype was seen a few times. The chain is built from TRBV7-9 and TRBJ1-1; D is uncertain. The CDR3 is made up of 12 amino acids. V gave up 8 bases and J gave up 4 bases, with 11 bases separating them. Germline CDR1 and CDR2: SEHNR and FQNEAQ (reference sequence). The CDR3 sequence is CASVGFGTEAFF. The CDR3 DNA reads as TGTGCCAGCGTGGGTTTTGGCACTGAAGCTTTCTTT.

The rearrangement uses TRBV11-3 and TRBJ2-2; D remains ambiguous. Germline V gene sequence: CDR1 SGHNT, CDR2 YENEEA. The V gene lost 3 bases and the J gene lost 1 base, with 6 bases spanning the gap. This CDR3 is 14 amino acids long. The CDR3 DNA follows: TGTGCCAGCAGCTTTTTACAGAACACCGGGGAGCTGTTTTTT. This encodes CASSFLQNTGELFF. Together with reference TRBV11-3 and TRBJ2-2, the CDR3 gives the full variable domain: EAGVVQSPRYKIIEKKQPVAFWCNPISGHNTLYWYLQNLGQGPELLIRYENEEAVDDSQLPKDRFSAERLKGVDSTLKIQPAELGDSAVYLCASSFLQNTGELFFGEGSRLTVL.

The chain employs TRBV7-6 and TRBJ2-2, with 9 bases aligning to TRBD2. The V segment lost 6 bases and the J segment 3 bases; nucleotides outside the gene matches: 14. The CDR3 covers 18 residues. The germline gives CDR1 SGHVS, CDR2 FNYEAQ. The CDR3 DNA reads TGTGCCAGCAGAACTCTTGGTTCGGCTAGCGGGGACACCGGGGAGCTGTTTTTT. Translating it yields CASRTLGSASGDTGELFF.

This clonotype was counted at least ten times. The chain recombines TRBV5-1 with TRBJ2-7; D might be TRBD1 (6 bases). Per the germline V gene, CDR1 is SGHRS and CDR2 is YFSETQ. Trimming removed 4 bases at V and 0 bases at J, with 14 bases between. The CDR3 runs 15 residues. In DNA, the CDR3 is TGCGCCAGCAGCGTAGGGACACCTCTCTCCTACGAGCAGTACGTC. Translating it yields CASSVGTPLSYEQYV.

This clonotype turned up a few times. The CDR3 DNA reads TGCGCCAGCAGTTCCTCGCGGGGGCAGTATTCCTACGAGCAGTACGTC. This translates into CASSSSRGQYSYEQYV. The chain is built from TRBV5-1 and TRBJ2-7, with a possible D match to TRBD2 (7 bases). The V gene lost 5 bases and the J gene lost 1 base, with 19 bases spanning the gap. Per the germline V gene, CDR1 is SGHRS and CDR2 is YFSETQ. This CDR3 spans 16 amino acids.

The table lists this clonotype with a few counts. CDR3 sequence reads: CASKPGAGAYEQYF. CDR3 DNA sequence: TGTGCCAGCAAGCCTGGGGCTGGGGCCTACGAGCAGTACTTC. The rearrangement uses TRBV11-2 and TRBJ2-7; TRBD1 is a possible D gene (5 bases). Looked up from germline, CDR1 is SGHAT and CDR2 is FQNNGV. The V gene lost 7 bases and the J gene lost 2 bases, with 15 bases spanning the gap. The CDR3 loop spans 14 amino acids.

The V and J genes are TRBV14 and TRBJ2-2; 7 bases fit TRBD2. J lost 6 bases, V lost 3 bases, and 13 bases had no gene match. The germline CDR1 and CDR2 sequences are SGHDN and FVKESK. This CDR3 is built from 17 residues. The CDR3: CASSQNRRGGWSGELFF. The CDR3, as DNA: TGTGCCAGCAGCCAGAACCGTCGCGGGGGTTGGTCCGGGGAGCTGTTTTTT.

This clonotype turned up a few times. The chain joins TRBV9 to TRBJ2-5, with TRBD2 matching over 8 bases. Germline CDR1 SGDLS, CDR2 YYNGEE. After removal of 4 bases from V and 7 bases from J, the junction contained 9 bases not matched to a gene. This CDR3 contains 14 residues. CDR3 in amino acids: CASSTAGGQGTQYF. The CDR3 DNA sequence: TGTGCCAGCAGCACGGCGGGGGGCCAGGGGACCCAGTACTTC.

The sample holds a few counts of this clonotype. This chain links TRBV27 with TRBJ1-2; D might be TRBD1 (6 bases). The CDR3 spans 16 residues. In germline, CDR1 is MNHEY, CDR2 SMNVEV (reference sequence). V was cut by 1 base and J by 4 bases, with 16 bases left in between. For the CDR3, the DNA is TGTGCCAGCAGTTTATGGGGTACAGGGTTACCCTATGGCTACACCTTC. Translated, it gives CASSLWGTGLPYGYTF.

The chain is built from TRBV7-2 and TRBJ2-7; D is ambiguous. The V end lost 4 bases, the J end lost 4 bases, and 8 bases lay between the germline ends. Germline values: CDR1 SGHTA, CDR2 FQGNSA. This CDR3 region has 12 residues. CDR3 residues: CASSSSNYEQYF. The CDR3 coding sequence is TGTGCCAGCAGCTCATCTAATTACGAGCAGTACTTC. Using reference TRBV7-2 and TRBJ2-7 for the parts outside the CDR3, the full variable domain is GAGVSQSPSNKVTEKGKDVELRCDPISGHTALYWYRQSLGQGLEFLIYFQGNSAPDKSGLPSDRFSAERTGGSVSTLTIQRTQQEDSAVYLCASSSSNYEQYFGPGTRLTVT.

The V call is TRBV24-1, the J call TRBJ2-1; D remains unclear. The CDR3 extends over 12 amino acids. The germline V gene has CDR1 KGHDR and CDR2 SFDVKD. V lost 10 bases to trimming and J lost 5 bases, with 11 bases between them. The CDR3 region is CATQATHNEQFF. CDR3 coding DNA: TGTGCCACTCAAGCTACCCACAATGAGCAGTTCTTC.

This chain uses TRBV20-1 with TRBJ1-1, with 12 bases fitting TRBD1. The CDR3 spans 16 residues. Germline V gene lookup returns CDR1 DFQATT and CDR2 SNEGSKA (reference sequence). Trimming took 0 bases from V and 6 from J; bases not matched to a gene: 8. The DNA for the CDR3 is TGCAGTGCTAGAGACTCGGGACAGGGGGCGATACCTGAAGCTTTCTTT. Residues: CSARDSGQGAIPEAFF.

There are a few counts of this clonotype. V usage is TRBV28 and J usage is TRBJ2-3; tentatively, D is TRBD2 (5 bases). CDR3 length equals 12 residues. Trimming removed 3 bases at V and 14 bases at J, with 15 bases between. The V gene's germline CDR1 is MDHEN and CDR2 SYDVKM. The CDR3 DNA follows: TGTGCCAGCAGTTTGGGTGGGAGACACCCGTATTTT. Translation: CASSLGGRHPYF.

In DNA form, the CDR3 reads TGCGCCAGCAGCTTGTATGGCACCGGGGAGCTGTTTTTT. The encoded protein is CASSLYGTGELFF. The chain combines TRBV5-1 with TRBJ2-2; D gene unclear. The length of the CDR3 is 13 residues. With 1 base removed from V and 4 bases from J, the gap between germline ends came to 5 bases. Germline CDR1 and CDR2: SGHRS and YFSETQ.

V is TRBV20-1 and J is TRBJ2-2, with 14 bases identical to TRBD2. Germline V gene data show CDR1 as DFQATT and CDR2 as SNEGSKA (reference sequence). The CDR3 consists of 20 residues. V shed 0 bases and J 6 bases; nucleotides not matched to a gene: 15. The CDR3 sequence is CSARDLGTSGGGISPGELFF. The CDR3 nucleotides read TGCAGTGCTAGAGACCTAGGGACTAGCGGGGGAGGAATATCCCCCGGGGAGCTGTTTTTT.

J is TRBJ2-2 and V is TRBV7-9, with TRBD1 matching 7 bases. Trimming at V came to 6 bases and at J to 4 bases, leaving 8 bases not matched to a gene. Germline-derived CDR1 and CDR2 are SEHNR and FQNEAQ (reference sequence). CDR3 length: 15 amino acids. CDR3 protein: CASRETGKGTGELFF. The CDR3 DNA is TGTGCCAGCAGGGAGACAGGGAAAGGCACCGGGGAGCTGTTTTTT.

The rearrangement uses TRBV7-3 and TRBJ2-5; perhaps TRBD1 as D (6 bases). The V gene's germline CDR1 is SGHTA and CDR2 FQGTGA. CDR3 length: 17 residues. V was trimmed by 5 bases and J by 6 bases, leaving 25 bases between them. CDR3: CASSRTHTGQLGQTQYF. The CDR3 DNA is TGTGCCAGCAGCCGTACACATACAGGGCAACTCGGGCAGACCCAGTACTTC.

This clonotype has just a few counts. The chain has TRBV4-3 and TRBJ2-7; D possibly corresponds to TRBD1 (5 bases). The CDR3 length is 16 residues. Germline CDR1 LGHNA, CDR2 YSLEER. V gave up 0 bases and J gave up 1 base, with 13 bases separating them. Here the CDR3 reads CASSQDVSRVSYEQYF. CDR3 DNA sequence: TGCGCCAGCAGCCAAGATGTTAGCAGGGTGTCCTACGAGCAGTACTTC.

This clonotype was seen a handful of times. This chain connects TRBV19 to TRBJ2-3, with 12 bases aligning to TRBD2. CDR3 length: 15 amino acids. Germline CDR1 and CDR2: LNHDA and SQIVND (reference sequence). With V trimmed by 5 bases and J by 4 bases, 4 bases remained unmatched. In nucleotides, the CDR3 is TGTGCCAGTAGTTCGCCTAGCGGGGGGGCAGATACGCAGTATTTT. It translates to CASSSPSGGADTQYF.